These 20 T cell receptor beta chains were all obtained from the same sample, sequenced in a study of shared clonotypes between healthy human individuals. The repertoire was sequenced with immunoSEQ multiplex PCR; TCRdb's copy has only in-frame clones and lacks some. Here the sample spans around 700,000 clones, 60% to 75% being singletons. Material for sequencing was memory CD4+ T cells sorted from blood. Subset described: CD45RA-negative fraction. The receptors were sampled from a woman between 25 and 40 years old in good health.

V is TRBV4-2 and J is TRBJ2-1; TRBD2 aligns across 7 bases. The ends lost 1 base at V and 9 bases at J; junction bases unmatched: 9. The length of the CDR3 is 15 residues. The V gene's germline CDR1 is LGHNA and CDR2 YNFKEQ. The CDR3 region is CASSQVIGRSGEQFF. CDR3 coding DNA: TGTGCCAGCAGCCAAGTTATCGGGAGGTCGGGTGAGCAGTTCTTC.

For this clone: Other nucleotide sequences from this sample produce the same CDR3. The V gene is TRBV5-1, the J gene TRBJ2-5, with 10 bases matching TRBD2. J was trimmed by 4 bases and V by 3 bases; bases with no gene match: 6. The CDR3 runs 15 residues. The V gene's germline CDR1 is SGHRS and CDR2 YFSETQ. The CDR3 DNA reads TGCGCCAGCAGCTCGTTAGCGGGAGGTGGAGAGACCCAGTACTTC. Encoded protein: CASSSLAGGGETQYF.

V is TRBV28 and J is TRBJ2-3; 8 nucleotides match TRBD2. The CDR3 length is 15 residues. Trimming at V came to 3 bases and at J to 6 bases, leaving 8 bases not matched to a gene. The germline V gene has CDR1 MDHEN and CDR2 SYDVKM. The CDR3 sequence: CASSLAGGASDTQYF. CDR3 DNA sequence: TGTGCCAGCAGTTTGGCGGGGGGTGCATCGGATACGCAGTATTTT.

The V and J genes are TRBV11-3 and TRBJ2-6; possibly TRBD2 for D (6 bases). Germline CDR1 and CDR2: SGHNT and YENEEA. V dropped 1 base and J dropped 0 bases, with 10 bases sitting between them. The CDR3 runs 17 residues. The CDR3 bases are TGTGCCAGCAGCTTAGGGGGGACTCACTCTGGGGCCAACGTCCTGACTTTC. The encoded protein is CASSLGGTHSGANVLTF.

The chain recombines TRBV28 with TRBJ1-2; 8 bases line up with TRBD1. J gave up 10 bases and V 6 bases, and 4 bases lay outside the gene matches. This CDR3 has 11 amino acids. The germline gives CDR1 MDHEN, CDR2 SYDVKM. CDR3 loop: CASSLTGDYTF. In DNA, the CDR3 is TGTGCCAGCAGCCTGACAGGGGACTACACCTTC.

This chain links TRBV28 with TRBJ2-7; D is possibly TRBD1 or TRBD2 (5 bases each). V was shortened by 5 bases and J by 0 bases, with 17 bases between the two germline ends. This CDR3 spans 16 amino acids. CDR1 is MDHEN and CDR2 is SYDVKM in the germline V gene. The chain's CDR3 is CASSPPMGDNSYEQYF. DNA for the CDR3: TGTGCCAGCAGTCCCCCCATGGGGGATAACTCCTACGAGCAGTACTTC.

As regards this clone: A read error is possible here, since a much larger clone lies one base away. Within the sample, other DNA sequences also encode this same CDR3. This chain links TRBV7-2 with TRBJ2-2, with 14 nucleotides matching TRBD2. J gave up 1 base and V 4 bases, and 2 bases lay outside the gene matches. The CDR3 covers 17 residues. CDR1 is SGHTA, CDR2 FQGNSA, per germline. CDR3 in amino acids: CASSSGLAGVNTGELFF. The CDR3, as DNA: TGTGCCAGCAGCTCGGGACTAGCGGGAGTGAACACCGGGGAGCTGTTTTTT.

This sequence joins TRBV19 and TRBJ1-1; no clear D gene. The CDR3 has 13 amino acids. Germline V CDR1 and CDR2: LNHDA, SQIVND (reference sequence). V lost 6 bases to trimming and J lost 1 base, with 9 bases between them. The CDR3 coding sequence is TGTGCCAGTAGACCAAGAGGGAACACTGAAGCTTTCTTT. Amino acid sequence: CASRPRGNTEAFF.

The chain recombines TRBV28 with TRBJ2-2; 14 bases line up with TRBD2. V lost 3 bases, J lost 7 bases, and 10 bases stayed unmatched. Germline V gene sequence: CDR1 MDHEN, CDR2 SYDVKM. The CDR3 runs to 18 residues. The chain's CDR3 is CASSFQLGLAGDFGELFF. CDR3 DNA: TGTGCCAGCAGTTTTCAATTGGGACTAGCGGGAGATTTCGGGGAGCTGTTTTTT.

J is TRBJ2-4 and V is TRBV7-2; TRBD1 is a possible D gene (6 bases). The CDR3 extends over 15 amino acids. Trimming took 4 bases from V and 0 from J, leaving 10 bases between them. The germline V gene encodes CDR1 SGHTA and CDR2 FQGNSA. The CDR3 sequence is CASSWTVLAKNIQYF. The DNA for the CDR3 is TGTGCCAGCAGCTGGACAGTGCTAGCCAAAAACATTCAGTACTTC.

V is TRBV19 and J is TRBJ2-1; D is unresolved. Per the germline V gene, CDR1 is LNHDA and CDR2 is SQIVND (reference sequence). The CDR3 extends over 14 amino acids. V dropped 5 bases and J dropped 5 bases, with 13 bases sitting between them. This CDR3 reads CASSPTFKDNEQFF. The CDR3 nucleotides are TGTGCCAGTAGTCCGACGTTCAAAGACAATGAGCAGTTCTTC. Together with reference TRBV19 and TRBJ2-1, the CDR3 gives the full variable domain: DGGITQSPKYLFRKEGQNVTLSCEQNLNHDAMYWYRQDPGQGLRLIYYSQIVNDFQKGDIAEGYSVSREKKESFPLTVTSAQKNPTAFYLCASSPTFKDNEQFFGPGTRLTVL.

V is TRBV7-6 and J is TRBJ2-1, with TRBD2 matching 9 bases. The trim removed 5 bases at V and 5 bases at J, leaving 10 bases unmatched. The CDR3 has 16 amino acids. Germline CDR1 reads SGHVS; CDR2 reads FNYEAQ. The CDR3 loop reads CASSAGAGGPNNEQFF. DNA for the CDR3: TGTGCCAGCAGCGCAGGGGCGGGAGGGCCCAACAATGAGCAGTTCTTC.

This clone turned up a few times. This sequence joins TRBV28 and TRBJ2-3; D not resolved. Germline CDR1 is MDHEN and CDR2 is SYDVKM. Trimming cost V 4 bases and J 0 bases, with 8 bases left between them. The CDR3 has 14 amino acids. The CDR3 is CASSYPVSTDTQYF. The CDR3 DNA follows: TGTGCCAGCAGTTATCCAGTCAGCACAGATACGCAGTATTTT.

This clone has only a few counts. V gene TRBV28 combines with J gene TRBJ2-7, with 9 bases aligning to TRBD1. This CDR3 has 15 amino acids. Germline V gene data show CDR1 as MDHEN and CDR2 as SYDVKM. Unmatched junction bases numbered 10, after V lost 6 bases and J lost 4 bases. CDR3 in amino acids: CASSLGTGNNYEQYF. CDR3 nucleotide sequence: TGTGCCAGCAGCCTCGGGACAGGGAATAATTACGAGCAGTACTTC.

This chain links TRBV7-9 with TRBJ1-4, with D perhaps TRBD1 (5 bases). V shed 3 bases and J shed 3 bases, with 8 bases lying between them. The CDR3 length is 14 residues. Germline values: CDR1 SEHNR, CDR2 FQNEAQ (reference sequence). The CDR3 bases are TGTGCCAGCAGCTTCGGGACCTCTAATGAAAAACTGTTTTTT. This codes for CASSFGTSNEKLFF.

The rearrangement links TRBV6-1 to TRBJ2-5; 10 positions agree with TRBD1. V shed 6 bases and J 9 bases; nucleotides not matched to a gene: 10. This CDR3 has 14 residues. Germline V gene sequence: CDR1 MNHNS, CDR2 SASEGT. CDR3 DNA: TGTGCCAGCAGACGGGACAGGGGACAATCGGCCCAGTACTTC. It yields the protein CASRRDRGQSAQYF.

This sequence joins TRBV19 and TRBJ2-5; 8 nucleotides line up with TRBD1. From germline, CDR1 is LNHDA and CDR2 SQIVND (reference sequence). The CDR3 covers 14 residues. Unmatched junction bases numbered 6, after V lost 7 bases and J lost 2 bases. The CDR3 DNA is TGTGCCAGTACCCCGAGGACAGGGCAAGAGACCCAGTACTTC. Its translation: CASTPRTGQETQYF.

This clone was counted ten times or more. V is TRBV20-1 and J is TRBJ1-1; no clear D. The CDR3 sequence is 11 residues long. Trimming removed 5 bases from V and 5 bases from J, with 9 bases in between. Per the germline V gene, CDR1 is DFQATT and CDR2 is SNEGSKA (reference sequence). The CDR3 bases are TGCAGTGCTCTTGGCGGGACTGAAGCTTTCTTT. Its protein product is CSALGGTEAFF.

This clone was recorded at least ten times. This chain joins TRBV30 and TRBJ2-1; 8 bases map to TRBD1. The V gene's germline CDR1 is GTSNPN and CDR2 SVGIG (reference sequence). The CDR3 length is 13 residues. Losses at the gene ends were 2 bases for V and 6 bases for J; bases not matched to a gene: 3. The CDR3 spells CAWSTQGGNEQFF. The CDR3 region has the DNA TGTGCCTGGAGTACACAGGGGGGCAATGAGCAGTTCTTC. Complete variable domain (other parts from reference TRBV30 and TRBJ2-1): SQTIHQWPATLVQPVGSPLSLECTVEGTSNPNLYWYRQAAGRGLQLLFYSVGIGQISSEVPQNLSASRPQDRQFILSSKKLLLSDSGFYLCAWSTQGGNEQFFGPGTRLTVL.

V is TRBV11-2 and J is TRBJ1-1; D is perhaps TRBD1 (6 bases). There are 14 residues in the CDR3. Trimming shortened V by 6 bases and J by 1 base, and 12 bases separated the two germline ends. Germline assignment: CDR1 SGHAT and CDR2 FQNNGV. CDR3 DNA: TGTGCCAGCAGGGACTGGGGGGCGAACACTGAAGCTTTCTTT. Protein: CASRDWGANTEAFF.